This T cell receptor (beta chain) came from a study of blood T cell repertoires in COVID-19. The overall study: From the United States, Italy and Spain came samples of acute and convalescent COVID-19. T cells, B-cell-depleted T cells, or PBMCs provided the cDNA or gDNA that served as material.

Under the authors' procedure: Estimation of nucleated cell counts was performed using reference gene primer amplification. The table came from immunoSEQ multiplex PCR; TCRdb's copy has only in-frame clones and leaves some out. That table furnishes V, J and clone size, whereas the DNA furnished D and trimming. This table has some 76,000 clones, approximately 85% appearing once. There are 16 residues in the CDR3. V shed 6 bases, J shed 7 bases, and the junction held 14 bases outside the gene matches. Germline CDR1 LNHDA, CDR2 SQIVND (reference sequence). V and J are TRBV19 and TRBJ2-3, with 9 bases that match TRBD2. The TCR originated in a human donor in a cohort sampled during active COVID-19. Material: peripheral blood. In DNA form, the CDR3 reads TGTGCCAGTAGCCCCCCCGGGATAGCGGGGGTGTATACGCAGTATTTT. Its translation is CASSPPGIAGVYTQYF.